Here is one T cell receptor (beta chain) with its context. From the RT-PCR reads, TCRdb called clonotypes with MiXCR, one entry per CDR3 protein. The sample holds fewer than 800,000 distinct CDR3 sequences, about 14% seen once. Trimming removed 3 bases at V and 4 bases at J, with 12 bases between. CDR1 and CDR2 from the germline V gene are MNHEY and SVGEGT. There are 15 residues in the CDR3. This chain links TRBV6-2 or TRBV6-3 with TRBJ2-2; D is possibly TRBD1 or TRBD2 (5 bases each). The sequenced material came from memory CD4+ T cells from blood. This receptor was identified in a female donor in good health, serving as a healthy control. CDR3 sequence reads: CASSYLGDGTGELFF. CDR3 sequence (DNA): TGTGCCAGCAGTTATTTGGGGGACGGCACCGGGGAGCTGTTTTTT.